The TCR beta chain under discussion was sequenced for a study of T cell repertoires in cytomegalovirus infection. Looking at the study overall: Newly reported HLA-C-restricted and thoroughly characterized HLA-B-restricted CMV epitopes were employed.

Germline CDR1 is MNHEY and CDR2 is SVGEGT. V gave up 4 bases and J gave up 0 bases, with 9 bases separating them. The CDR3 has 14 residues. Findings and limits, study-wide: HLA-C-restricted, CMV-specific TCR beta clonotypes were dominant ex vivo.

Points on this clonotype: Its antigen is not identified.

TCRdb recomputed calls from the reads with MiXCR, one row per CDR3 protein. The table shows roughly 160,000 distinct CDR3 sequences, with roughly 21% occurring only once. The chain has TRBV6-2 or TRBV6-3 and TRBJ1-1; D possibly corresponds to TRBD1 (6 bases). Sequenced here: CD8+ T cells from cultured PBMCs, sampled from culture after CMV antigen stimulation. This TCR was recovered from a human donor in good health (CMV status not recorded). Some clones in this sample may be carry-over from other donors' samples. CDR3 region: CASSSQGMNTEAFF. The CDR3 DNA reads as TGTGCCAGCAGTTCCCAGGGGATGAACACTGAAGCTTTCTTT.